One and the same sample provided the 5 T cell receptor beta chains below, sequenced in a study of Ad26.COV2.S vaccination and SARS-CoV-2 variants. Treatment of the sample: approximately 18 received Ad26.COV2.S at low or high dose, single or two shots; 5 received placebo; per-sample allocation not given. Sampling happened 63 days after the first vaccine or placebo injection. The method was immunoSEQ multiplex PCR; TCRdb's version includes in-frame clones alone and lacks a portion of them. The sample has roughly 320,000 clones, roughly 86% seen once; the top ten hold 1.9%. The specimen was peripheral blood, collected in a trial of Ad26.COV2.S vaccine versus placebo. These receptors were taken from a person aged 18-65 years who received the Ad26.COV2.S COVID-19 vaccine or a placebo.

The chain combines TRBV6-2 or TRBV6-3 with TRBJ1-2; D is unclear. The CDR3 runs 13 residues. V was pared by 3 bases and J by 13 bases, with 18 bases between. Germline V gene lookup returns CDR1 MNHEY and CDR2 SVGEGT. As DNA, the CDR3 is TGTGCCAGCAGTTATTCGGACCCGAACCTCCTCACCTTC. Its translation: CASSYSDPNLLTF.

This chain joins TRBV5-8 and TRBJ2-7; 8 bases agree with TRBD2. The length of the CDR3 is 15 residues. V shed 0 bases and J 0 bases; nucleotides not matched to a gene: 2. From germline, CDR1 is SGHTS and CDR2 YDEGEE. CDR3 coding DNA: TGTGCCAGCAGCTTGGAGGCGGGGGGCTCCTACGAGCAGTACTTC. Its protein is CASSLEAGGSYEQYF.

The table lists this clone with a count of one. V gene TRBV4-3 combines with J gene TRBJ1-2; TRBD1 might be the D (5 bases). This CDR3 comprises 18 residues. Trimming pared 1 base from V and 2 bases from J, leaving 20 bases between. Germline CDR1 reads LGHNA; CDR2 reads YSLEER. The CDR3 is CASSQVGGGTQNNYGYTF. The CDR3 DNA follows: TGCGCCAGCAGCCAAGTTGGGGGGGGTACACAAAACAACTATGGCTACACCTTC.

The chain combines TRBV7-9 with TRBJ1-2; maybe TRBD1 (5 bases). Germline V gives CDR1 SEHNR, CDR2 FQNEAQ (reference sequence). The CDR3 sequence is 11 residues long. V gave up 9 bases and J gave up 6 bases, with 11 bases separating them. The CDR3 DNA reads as TGTGCCAGTACAGGACGAGATGGCTACACCTTC. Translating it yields CASTGRDGYTF.

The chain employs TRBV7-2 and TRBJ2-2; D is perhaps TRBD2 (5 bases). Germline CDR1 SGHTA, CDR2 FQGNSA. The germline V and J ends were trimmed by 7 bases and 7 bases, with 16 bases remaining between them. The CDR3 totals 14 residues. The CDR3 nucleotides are TGTGCCAGCAAGTCGCGCGGGTTGGGCGGGGAGCTGTTTTTT. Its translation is CASKSRGLGGELFF.